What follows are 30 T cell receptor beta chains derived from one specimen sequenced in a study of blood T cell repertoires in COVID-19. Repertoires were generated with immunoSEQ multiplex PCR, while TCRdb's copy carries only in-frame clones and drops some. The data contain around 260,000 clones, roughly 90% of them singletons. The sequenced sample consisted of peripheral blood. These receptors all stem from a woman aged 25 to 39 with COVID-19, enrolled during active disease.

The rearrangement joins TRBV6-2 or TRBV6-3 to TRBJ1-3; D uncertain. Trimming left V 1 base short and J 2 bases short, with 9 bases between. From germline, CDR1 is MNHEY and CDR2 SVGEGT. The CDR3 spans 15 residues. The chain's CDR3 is CASSYFAGPGNTIYF. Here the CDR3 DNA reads TGTGCCAGCAGTTACTTTGCGGGCCCTGGAAACACCATATATTTT.

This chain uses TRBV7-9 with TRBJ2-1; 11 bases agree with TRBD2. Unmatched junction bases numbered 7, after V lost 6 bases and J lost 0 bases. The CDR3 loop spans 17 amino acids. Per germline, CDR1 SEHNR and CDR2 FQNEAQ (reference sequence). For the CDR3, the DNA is TGTGCCAGCAGGAGGACTAGCGGGCAGGTCTCCTACAATGAGCAGTTCTTC. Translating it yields CASRRTSGQVSYNEQFF.

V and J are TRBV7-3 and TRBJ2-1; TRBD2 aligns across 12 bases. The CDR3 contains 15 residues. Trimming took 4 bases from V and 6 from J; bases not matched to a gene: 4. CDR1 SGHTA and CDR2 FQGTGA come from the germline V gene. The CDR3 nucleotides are TGTGCCAGCAGCTCCGTGGGACTAGCGGGCAATGAGCAGTTCTTC. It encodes CASSSVGLAGNEQFF.

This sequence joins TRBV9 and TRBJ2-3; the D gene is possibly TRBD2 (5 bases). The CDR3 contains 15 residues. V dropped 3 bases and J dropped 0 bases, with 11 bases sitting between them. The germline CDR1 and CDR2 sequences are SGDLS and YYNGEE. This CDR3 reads CASSESGSSTDTQYF. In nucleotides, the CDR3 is TGTGCCAGCAGCGAGAGCGGATCTAGCACAGATACGCAGTATTTT.

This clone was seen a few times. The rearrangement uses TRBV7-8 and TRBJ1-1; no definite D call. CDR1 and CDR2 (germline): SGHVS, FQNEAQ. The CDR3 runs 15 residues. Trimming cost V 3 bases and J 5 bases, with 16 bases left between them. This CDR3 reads CASSFASRLRTEAFF. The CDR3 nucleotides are TGTGCCAGCAGCTTCGCCAGCCGATTGAGGACTGAAGCTTTCTTT.

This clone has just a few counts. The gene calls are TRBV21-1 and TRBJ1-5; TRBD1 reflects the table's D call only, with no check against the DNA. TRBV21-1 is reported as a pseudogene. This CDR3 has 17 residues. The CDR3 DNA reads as TGTGCCAGCAGCAATCATAGGGGTCCCGAGAGCAATCAGCCCCAGCATTTT. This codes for CASSNHRGPESNQPQHF.

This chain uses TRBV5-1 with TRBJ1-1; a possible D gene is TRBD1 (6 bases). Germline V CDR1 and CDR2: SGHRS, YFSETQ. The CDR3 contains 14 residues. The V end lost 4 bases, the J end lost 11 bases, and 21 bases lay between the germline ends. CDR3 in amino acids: CASSGGQTTNHAFF. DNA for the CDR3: TGCGCCAGCAGCGGCGGACAGACCACAAATCATGCTTTCTTT.

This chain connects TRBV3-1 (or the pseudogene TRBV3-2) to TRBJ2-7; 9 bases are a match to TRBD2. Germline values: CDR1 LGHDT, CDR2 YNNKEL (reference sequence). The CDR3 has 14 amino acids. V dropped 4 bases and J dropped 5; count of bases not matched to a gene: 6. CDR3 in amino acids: CASSPLAGLNEQYF. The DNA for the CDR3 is TGTGCCAGCAGCCCCCTAGCGGGACTGAACGAGCAGTACTTC.

In DNA form, the CDR3 reads TGTGCCAGCAGCTTAGCGCTAGCGGGAGGGCCCCATGAGCAGTTCTTC. Amino acids: CASSLALAGGPHEQFF. The rearrangement links TRBV7-2 to TRBJ2-1; 12 positions agree with TRBD2. CDR3 length: 16 residues. V trimming: 0 bases; J trimming: 8 bases; junction bases outside the gene matches: 5. The germline V gene encodes CDR1 SGHTA and CDR2 FQGNSA.

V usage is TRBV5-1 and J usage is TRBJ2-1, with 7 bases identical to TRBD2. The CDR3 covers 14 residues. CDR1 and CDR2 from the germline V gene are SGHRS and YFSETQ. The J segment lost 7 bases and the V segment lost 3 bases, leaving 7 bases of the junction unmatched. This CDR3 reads CASSWAGEGNEQFF. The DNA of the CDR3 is TGCGCCAGCAGCTGGGCGGGAGAGGGGAATGAGCAGTTCTTC.

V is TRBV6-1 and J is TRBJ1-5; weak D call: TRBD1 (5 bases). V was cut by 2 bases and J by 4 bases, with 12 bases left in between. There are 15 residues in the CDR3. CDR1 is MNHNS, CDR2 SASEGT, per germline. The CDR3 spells CASSESRQHNQPQHF. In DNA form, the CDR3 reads TGTGCCAGCAGTGAAAGTAGACAGCATAATCAGCCCCAGCATTTT.

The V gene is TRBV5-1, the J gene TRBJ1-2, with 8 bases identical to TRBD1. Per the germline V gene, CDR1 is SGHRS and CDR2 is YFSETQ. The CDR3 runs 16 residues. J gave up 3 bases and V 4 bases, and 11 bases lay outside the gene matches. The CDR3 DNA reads TGCGCCAGCAGCCGAAATGGAAACAGGGGGGACTATGGCTACACCTTC. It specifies CASSRNGNRGDYGYTF.

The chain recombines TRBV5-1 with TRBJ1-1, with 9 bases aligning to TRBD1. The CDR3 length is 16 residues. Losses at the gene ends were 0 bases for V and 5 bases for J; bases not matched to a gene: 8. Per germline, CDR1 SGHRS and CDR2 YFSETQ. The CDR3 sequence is CASSLEQGASRTEAFF. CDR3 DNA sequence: TGCGCCAGCAGCTTGGAACAGGGGGCGAGTCGGACTGAAGCTTTCTTT.

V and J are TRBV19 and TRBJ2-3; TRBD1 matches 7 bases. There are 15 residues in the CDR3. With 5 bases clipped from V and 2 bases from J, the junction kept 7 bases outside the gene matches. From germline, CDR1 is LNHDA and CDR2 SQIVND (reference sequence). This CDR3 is CASSPGQVPTDTQYF. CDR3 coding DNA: TGTGCCAGTAGTCCCGGACAGGTACCCACAGATACGCAGTATTTT.

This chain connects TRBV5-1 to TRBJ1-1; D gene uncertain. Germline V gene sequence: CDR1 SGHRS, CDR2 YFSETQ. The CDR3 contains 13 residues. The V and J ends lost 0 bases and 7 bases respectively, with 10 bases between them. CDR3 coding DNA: TGCGCCAGCAGCTTGGAGGCTGGGCTTGAAGCTTTCTTT. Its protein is CASSLEAGLEAFF.

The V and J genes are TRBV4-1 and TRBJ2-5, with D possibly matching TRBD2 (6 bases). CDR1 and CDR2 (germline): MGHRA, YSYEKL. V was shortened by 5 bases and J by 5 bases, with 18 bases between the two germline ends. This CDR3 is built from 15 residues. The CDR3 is CASSTGTSGFETQYF. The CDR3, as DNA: TGCGCCAGCAGCACCGGTACCAGCGGGTTCGAGACCCAGTACTTC.

The CDR3 region is CAWRGGESNQPQHF. The CDR3 nucleotides are TGTGCCTGGAGAGGCGGAGAGAGCAATCAGCCCCAGCATTTT. The V call is TRBV30, the J call TRBJ1-5; D unresolved. Germline assignment: CDR1 GTSNPN and CDR2 SVGIG (reference sequence). The CDR3 length is 14 residues. The germline V and J ends were trimmed by 3 bases and 1 base, with 10 bases remaining between them.

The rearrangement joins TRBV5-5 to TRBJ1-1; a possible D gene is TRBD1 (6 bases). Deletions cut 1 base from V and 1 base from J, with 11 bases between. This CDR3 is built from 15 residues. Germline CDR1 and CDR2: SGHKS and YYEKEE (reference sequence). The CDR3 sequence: CASSLNTGRNTEAFF. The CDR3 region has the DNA TGTGCCAGCAGCTTGAACACAGGGAGGAACACTGAAGCTTTCTTT.

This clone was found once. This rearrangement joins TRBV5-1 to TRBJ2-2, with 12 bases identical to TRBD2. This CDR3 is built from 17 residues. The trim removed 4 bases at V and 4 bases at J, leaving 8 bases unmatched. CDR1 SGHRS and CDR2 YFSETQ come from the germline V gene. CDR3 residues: CASSPGTSGLRTGELFF. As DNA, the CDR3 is TGCGCCAGCAGCCCGGGGACTAGCGGGCTTCGCACCGGGGAGCTGTTTTTT.

The chain's CDR3 is CASSAGTAPRTSGNTIYF. CDR3 DNA sequence: TGTGCCAGCAGCGCCGGGACAGCGCCTAGAACCTCTGGAAACACCATATATTTT. This rearrangement joins TRBV7-9 to TRBJ1-3; 7 positions match TRBD1. The CDR3 extends over 18 amino acids. From germline, CDR1 is SEHNR and CDR2 FQNEAQ (reference sequence). V gave up 5 bases and J gave up 0 bases; unmatched junction bases: 13.

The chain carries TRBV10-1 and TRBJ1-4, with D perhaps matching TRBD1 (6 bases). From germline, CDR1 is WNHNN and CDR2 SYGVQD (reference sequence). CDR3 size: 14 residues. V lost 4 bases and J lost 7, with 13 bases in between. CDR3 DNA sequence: TGCGCCAGCAGTGCAGCAGGGGATATTGAAAAACTGTTTTTT. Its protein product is CASSAAGDIEKLFF.

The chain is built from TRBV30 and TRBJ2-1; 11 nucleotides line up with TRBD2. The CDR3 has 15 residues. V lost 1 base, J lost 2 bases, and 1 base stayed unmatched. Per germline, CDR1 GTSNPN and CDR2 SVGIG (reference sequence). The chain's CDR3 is CAWSALAGAYNEQFF. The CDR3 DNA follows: TGTGCCTGGAGTGCACTAGCGGGGGCCTACAATGAGCAGTTCTTC.

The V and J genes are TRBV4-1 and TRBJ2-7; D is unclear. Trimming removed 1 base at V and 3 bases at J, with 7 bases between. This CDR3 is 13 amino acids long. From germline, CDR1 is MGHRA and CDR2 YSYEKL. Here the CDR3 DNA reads TGCGCCAGCAGCCAAGGATTCAGCTACGAGCAGTACTTC. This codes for CASSQGFSYEQYF.

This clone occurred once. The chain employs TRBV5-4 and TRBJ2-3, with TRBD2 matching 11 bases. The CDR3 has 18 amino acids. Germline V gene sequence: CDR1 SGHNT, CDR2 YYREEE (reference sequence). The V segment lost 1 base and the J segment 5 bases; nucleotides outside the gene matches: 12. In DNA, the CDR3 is TGTGCCAGCAGCTTGTATCTAGCGGGAGGCCTCCACGTAGATACGCAGTATTTT. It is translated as CASSLYLAGGLHVDTQYF.

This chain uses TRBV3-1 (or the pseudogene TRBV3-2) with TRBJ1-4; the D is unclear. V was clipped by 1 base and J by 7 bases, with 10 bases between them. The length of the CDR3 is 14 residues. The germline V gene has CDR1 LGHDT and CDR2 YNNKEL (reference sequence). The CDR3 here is CASSQVAPVEKLFF. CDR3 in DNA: TGTGCCAGCAGCCAAGTTGCCCCGGTTGAAAAACTGTTTTTT.

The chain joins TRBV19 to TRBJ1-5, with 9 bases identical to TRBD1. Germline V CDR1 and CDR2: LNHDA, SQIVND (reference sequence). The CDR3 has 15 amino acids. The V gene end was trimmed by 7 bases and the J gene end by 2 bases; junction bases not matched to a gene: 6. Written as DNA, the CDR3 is TGTGCCAGTACCCAGGGACAGGGAGGCAATCAGCCCCAGCATTTT. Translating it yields CASTQGQGGNQPQHF.

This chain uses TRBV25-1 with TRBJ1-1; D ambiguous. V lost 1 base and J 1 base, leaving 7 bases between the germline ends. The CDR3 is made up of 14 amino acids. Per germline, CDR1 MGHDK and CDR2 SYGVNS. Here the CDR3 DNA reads TGTGCCAGCAGTGAATTGCAGGAGAACACTGAAGCTTTCTTT. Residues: CASSELQENTEAFF.

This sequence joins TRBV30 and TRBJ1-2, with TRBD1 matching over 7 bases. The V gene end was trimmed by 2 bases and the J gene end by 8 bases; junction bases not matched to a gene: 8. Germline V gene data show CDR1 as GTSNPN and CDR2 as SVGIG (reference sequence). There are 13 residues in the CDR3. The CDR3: CAWSLEGARGYTF. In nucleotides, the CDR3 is TGTGCCTGGAGTTTAGAGGGGGCGCGAGGCTACACCTTC.

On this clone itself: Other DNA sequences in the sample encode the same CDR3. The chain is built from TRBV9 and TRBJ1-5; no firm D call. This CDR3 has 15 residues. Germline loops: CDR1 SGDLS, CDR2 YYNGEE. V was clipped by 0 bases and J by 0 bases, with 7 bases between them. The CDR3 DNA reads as TGTGCCAGCAGCGTAGGCGGAGATAGCAATCAGCCCCAGCATTTT. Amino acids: CASSVGGDSNQPQHF.

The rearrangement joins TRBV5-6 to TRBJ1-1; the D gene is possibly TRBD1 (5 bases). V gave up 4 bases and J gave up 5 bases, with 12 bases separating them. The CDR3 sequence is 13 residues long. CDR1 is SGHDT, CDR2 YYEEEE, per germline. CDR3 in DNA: TGTGCCAGCAGCCTAGGGGCGGGGACTGAAGCTTTCTTT. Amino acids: CASSLGAGTEAFF.